Following are 13 T cell receptor beta chains from one sample sequenced in a study of beta chain features in type 1 diabetes. Isolated RNA was reverse transcribed in full, so expressed TCRB transcripts were sequenced. Measured with immunoSEQ multiplex PCR; TCRdb has only the in-frame clones, and not every one. Found here are roughly 500,000 clones, roughly 30% of them singletons; the top ten hold around 0.065%. Sample: naive CD4+ T cells from blood. The receptors were sampled from a man aged 18 to 35 in good health.

This clone occurred a few times. The rearrangement joins TRBV5-1 to TRBJ2-1, with a weak D call TRBD2 (6 bases). CDR1 SGHRS and CDR2 YFSETQ come from the germline V gene. V lost 2 bases and J lost 8, with 17 bases in between. This CDR3 region has 15 residues. Here the CDR3 reads CASSFKRAGRDEQFF. CDR3 coding DNA: TGCGCCAGCAGCTTTAAGCGGGCTGGGCGGGATGAGCAGTTCTTC.

This clone appeared a few times. Other DNA sequences within the sample encode an identical CDR3. The V call is TRBV30, the J call TRBJ1-5; no clear D gene. There are 13 residues in the CDR3. V was trimmed by 0 bases and J by 5 bases, leaving 8 bases between them. Germline V CDR1 and CDR2: GTSNPN, SVGIG (reference sequence). The CDR3 sequence: CAWSVLGDQPQHF. The CDR3 region has the DNA TGTGCCTGGAGTGTACTGGGAGATCAGCCCCAGCATTTT. Supplemented by reference TRBV30 and TRBJ1-5, the full variable domain reads SQTIHQWPATLVQPVGSPLSLECTVEGTSNPNLYWYRQAAGRGLQLLFYSVGIGQISSEVPQNLSASRPQDRQFILSSKKLLLSDSGFYLCAWSVLGDQPQHFGDGTRLSIL.

The chain joins TRBV4-3 to TRBJ2-1, with 7 bases aligning to TRBD2. Trimming took 2 bases from V and 0 from J; bases not matched to a gene: 7. Germline V gives CDR1 LGHNA, CDR2 YSLEER. There are 17 residues in the CDR3. CDR3 coding DNA: TGCGCCAGCAGCCAACGTCGGGCTAGCGGCTCCTACAATGAGCAGTTCTTC. Encoded protein: CASSQRRASGSYNEQFF.

This rearrangement joins TRBV4-3 to TRBJ2-3; 9 bases are shared with TRBD2. J gave up 0 bases and V 0 bases, and 10 bases lay outside the gene matches. Germline CDR1 and CDR2: LGHNA and YSLEER. This CDR3 has 19 residues. The CDR3 spells CASSQELRLAVSSTDTQYF. As DNA, the CDR3 is TGCGCCAGCAGCCAAGAGTTGCGACTAGCGGTCTCTAGCACAGATACGCAGTATTTT.

The chain has TRBV5-6 and TRBJ1-5; D is perhaps TRBD1 (6 bases). Trimming stripped 4 bases from V and 6 bases from J, with 20 bases between. In germline, CDR1 is SGHDT, CDR2 YYEEEE. This CDR3 comprises 16 residues. CDR3 region: CASSAGGQGRGQPQHF. The CDR3 coding sequence is TGTGCCAGCAGCGCTGGTGGGCAGGGGAGGGGTCAGCCCCAGCATTTT.

This clone was counted a single time. The chain uses TRBV18 and TRBJ2-3, with D perhaps TRBD1 (5 bases). CDR1 is KGHSH, CDR2 LQKENI, per germline. The V and J ends lost 1 base and 1 base respectively, with 15 bases between them. The CDR3 sequence is 17 residues long. CDR3 protein: CASSPLPAGPGTDTQYF. CDR3 in DNA: TGTGCCAGCTCACCACTCCCAGCAGGGCCCGGCACAGATACGCAGTATTTT.

This chain uses TRBV4-1 with TRBJ2-5; a weak D match, TRBD1 (5 bases). CDR3 size: 13 residues. Germline V gene sequence: CDR1 MGHRA, CDR2 YSYEKL. Trimming pared 3 bases from V and 5 bases from J, leaving 10 bases between. CDR3 nucleotides: TGCGCCAGCAGCCAGCCCGCAGGGGAGACCCAGTACTTC. Its translation: CASSQPAGETQYF.

V usage is TRBV7-8 and J usage is TRBJ2-7; 7 bases line up with TRBD1. This CDR3 has 13 amino acids. Germline V gene lookup returns CDR1 SGHVS and CDR2 FQNEAQ. J lost 4 bases, V lost 6 bases, and 6 bases had no gene match. CDR3 loop: CASRERGRYEQYF. The CDR3 region has the DNA TGTGCCAGCAGAGAGAGGGGGCGGTACGAGCAGTACTTC.

The CDR3 nucleotides are TGTGCCAGCAGCCAGGGACTAGCCAAAAACATTCAGTACTTC. This sequence encodes CASSQGLAKNIQYF. The chain has TRBV7-9 and TRBJ2-4, with a possible D match to TRBD2 (6 bases). The CDR3 spans 14 residues. CDR1 SEHNR and CDR2 FQNEAQ come from the germline V gene (reference sequence). V lost 5 bases, J lost 0 bases, and 8 bases lay in between.

This clone was counted only a few times. J is TRBJ2-7 and V is TRBV30; 10 positions agree with TRBD1. In germline, CDR1 is GTSNPN, CDR2 SVGIG (reference sequence). The V gene end was trimmed by 0 bases and the J gene end by 0 bases; junction bases not matched to a gene: 5. The CDR3 loop spans 16 amino acids. CDR3 in DNA: TGTGCCTGGAGTGTGCTGAGGACAGGGGGCTCCTACGAGCAGTACTTC. Protein product: CAWSVLRTGGSYEQYF. Drawing the rest from reference TRBV30 and TRBJ2-7, the complete variable domain is SQTIHQWPATLVQPVGSPLSLECTVEGTSNPNLYWYRQAAGRGLQLLFYSVGIGQISSEVPQNLSASRPQDRQFILSSKKLLLSDSGFYLCAWSVLRTGGSYEQYFGPGTRLTVT.

This clone was recorded once. The genes are TRBV29-1 and TRBJ2-3, with 8 bases fitting TRBD2. The V and J ends lost 3 bases and 5 bases, in that order; junction bases with no gene match: 4. CDR3 size: 13 residues. Germline CDR1 reads SQVTM; CDR2 reads ANQGSEA. CDR3 protein: CSVDRLARDTQYF. CDR3 nucleotide sequence: TGCAGCGTTGACAGACTAGCGAGAGATACGCAGTATTTT.

The table lists this clone with a few counts. Other DNA variants within this sample encode the same CDR3. The rearrangement joins TRBV29-1 to TRBJ2-3; 13 bases fit TRBD2. The CDR3 has 15 residues. Germline V CDR1 and CDR2: SQVTM, ANQGSEA. J was trimmed by 2 bases and V by 6 bases; bases with no gene match: 5. The CDR3 sequence is CSVRLAGGSTDTQYF. The CDR3 DNA follows: TGCAGCGTCCGACTAGCGGGAGGCTCCACAGATACGCAGTATTTT.

The sample holds a few counts of this clone. Other DNA sequences in this specimen translate into the identical CDR3. The chain has TRBV28 and TRBJ2-7; the D is unclear. The CDR3 is 12 amino acids. Looked up from germline, CDR1 is MDHEN and CDR2 is SYDVKM. Trimming pared 2 bases from V and 4 bases from J, leaving 6 bases between. DNA of the CDR3: TGTGCCAGCAGTTTAGTGGGATACGAGCAGTACTTC. This translates into CASSLVGYEQYF.